The entry below gives a single T cell receptor (beta chain) sequence along with its context. This entry belongs to a study of cytomegalovirus exposure and HLA in healthy donors. This CDR3 spans 14 amino acids. Trimming at V came to 2 bases and at J to 6 bases, leaving 3 bases not matched to a gene. Germline V gene data show CDR1 as MNHNY and CDR2 as SVGAGI (reference sequence). PCR amplification relied on 60 Vbeta primers (plus 13 Jbeta primers). The table came from immunoSEQ multiplex PCR; TCRdb's copy has only in-frame clones and leaves some out. Here the sample spans 100,000 or so clones, 13% to 15% being singletons.

Sequenced material: PBMCs. The V call is TRBV6-6, the J call TRBJ1-4; 7 bases match TRBD1. The sequence was obtained from a female donor in good health and CMV-seronegative. CDR3 sequence reads: CASSYPTGDEKLFF. CDR3 nucleotide sequence: TGTGCCAGCAGTTACCCAACAGGGGATGAAAAACTGTTTTTT.